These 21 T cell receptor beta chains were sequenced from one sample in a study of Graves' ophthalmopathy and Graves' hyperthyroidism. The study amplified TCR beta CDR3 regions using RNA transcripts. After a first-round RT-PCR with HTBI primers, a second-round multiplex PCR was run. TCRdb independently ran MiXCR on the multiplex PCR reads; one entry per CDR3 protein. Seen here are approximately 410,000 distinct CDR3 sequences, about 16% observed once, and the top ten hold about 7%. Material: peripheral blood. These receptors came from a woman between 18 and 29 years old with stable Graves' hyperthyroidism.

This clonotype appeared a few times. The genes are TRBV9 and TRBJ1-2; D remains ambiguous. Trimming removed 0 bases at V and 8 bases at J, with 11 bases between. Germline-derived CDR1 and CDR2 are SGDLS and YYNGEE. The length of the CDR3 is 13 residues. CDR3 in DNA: TGTGCCAGCAGCGTAGAGGGCTTCAGCGGCTACACCTTC. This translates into CASSVEGFSGYTF.

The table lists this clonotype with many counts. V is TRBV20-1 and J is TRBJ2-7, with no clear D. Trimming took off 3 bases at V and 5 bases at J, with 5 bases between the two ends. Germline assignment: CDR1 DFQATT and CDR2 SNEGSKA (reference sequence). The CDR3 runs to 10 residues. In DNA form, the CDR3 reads TGCAGTGCTAGTGCGGACGAGCAGTACTTC. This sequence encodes CSASADEQYF.

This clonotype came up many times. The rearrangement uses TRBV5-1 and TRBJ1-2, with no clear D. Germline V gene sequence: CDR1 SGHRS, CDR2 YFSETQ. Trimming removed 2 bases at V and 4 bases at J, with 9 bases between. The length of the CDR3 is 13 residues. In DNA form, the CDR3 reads TGCGCCAGCAGCTTCAGGAGTTCCTATGGCTACACCTTC. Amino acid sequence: CASSFRSSYGYTF.

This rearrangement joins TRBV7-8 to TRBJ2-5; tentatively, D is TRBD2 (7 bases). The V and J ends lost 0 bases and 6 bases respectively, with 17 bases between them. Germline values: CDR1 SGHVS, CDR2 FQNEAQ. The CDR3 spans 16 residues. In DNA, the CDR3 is TGTGCCAGCAGCTTAGCGTGGGGAGGGGGAGAAAAGACCCAGTACTTC. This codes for CASSLAWGGGEKTQYF.

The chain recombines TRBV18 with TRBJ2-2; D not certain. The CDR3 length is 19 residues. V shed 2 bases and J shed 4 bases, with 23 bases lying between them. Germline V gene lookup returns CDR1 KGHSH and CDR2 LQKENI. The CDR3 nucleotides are TGTGCCAGCTCACCATTCGACGTCAGGCCTCCCTGGGGCACCGGGGAGCTGTTTTTT. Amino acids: CASSPFDVRPPWGTGELFF.

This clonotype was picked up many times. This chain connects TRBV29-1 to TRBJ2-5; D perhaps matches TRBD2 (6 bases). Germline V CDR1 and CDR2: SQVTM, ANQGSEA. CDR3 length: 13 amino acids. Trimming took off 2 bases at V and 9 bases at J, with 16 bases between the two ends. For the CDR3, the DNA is TGCAGCGTTGAAATAGCGGCTTTCGGGGCCCAGTACTTC. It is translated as CSVEIAAFGAQYF.

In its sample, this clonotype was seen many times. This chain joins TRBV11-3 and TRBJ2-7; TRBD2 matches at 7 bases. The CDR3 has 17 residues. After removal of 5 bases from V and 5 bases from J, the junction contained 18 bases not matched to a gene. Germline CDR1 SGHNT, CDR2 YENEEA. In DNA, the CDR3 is TGTGCCAGCAGCCCATTGAGGGGTGCGGGGGTCCTCCACGAGCAGTACTTC. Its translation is CASSPLRGAGVLHEQYF.

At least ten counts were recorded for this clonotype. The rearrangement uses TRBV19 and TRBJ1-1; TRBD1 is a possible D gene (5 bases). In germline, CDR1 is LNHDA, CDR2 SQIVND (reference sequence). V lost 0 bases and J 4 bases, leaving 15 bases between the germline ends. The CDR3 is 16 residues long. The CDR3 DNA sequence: TGTGCCAGTAGTATAGATCTTGGTAGGGGTGGCACTGAAGCTTTCTTT. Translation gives CASSIDLGRGGTEAFF.

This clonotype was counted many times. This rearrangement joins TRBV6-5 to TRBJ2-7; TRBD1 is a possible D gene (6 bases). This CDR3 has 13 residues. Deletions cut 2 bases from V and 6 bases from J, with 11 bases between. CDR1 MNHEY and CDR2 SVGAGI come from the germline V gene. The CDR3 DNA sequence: TGTGCCAGCAGTTACGGTGGACAGATCGAGCAGTACTTC. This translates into CASSYGGQIEQYF.

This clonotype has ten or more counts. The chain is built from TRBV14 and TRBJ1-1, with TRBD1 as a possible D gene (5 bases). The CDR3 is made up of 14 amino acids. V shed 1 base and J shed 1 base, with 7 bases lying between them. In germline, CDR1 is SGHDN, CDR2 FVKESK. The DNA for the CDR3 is TGTGCCAGCAGCCAAGTAACAGGGAACACTGAAGCTTTCTTT. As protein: CASSQVTGNTEAFF.

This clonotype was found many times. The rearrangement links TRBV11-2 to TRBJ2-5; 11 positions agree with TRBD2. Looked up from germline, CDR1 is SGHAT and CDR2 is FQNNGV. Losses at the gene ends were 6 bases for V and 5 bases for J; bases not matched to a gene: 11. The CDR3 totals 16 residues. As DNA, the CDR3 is TGTGCCAGCAGATATACTAGCGGGGGTGGAATGGAGACCCAGTACTTC. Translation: CASRYTSGGGMETQYF.

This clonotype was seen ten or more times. The CDR3 reads CASTQGRDTEAFF. Written as DNA, the CDR3 is TGTGCCAGCACCCAGGGAAGGGACACTGAAGCTTTCTTT. The chain couples TRBV2 to TRBJ1-1; TRBD1 might be the D (5 bases). The V and J ends lost 7 bases and 3 bases respectively, with 12 bases between them. The germline CDR1 and CDR2 sequences are SNHLY and FYNNEI. The length of the CDR3 is 13 residues. The full variable domain, its missing parts supplied by reference TRBV2 and TRBJ1-1, is EPEVTQTPSHQVTQMGQEVILRCVPISNHLYFYWYRQILGQKVEFLVSFYNNEISEKSEIFDDQFSVERPDGSNFTLKIRSTKLEDSAMYFCASTQGRDTEAFFGQGTRLTVV.

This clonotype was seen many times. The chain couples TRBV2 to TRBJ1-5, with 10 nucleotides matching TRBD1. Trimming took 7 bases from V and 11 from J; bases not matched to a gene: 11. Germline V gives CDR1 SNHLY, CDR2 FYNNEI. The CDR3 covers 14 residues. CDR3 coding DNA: TGTGCCAGCAATGCCGGGACAGGGGCTTCGGCCCAGCATTTT. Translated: CASNAGTGASAQHF.

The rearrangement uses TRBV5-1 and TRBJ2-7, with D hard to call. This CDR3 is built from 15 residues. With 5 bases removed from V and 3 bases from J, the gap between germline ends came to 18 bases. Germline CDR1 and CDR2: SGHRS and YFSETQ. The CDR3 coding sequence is TGCGCCAGCAGAGAGTTACCTCCAGGCCACTACGAGCAGTACTTC. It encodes CASRELPPGHYEQYF.

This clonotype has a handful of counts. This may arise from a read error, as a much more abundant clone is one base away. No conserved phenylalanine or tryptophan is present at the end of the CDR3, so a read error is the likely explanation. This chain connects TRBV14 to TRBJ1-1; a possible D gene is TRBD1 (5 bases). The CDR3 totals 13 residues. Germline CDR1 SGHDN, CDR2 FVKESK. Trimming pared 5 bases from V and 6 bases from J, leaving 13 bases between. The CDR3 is CASSVRGLAEAFS. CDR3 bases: TGTGCCAGCAGCGTACGGGGGTTGGCTGAAGCTTTCTCT.

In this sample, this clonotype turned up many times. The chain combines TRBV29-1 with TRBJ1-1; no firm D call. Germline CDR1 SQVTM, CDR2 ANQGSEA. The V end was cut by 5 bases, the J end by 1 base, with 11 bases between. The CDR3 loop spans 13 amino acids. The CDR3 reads CSVLGWRNTEAFF. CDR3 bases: TGCAGCGTTCTAGGGTGGAGGAACACTGAAGCTTTCTTT. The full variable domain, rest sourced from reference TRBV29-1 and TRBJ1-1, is SAVISQKPSRDICQRGTSLTIQCQVDSQVTMMFWYRQQPGQSLTLIATANQGSEATYESGFVIDKFPISRPNLTFSTLTVSNMSPEDSSIYLCSVLGWRNTEAFFGQGTRLTVV.

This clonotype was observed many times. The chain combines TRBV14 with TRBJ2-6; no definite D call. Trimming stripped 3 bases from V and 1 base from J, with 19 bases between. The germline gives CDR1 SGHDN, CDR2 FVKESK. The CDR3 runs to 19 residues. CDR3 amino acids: CASSHLTAFNGSGANVLTF. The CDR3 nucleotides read TGTGCCAGCAGCCATCTGACTGCCTTCAACGGGTCTGGGGCCAACGTCCTGACTTTC. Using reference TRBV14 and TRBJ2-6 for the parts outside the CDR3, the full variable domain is EAGVTQFPSHSVIEKGQTVTLRCDPISGHDNLYWYRRVMGKEIKFLLHFVKESKQDESGMPNNRFLAERTGGTYSTLKVQPAELEDSGVYFCASSHLTAFNGSGANVLTFGAGSRLTVL.

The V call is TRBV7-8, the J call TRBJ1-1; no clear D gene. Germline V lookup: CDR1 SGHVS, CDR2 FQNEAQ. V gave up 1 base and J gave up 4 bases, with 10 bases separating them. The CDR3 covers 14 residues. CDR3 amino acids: CASSLEDVSTEAFF. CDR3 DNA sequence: TGTGCCAGCAGCTTAGAGGATGTATCCACTGAAGCTTTCTTT.

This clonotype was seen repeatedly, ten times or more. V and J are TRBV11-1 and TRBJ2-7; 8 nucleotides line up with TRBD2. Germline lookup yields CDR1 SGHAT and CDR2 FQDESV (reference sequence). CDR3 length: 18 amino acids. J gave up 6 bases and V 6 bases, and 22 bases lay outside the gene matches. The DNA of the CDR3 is TGTGCCAGCAGGGGGGGGGCTAGCGGGTCTCAACCAGCCCGCGAGCAGTACTTC. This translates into CASRGGASGSQPAREQYF.

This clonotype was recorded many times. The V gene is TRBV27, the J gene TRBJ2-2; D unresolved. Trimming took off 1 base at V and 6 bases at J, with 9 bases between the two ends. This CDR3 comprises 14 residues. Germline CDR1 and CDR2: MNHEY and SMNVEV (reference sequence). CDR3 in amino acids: CASSLFYHAGELFF. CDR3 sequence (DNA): TGTGCCAGCAGTTTATTTTACCACGCCGGGGAGCTGTTTTTT.

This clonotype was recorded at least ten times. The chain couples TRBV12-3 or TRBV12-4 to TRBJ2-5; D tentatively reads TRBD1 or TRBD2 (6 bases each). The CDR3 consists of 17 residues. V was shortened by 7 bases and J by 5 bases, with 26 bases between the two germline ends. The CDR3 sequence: CASKLGGIQRSGETQYF. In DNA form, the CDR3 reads TGTGCCAGCAAATTAGGGGGGATTCAGCGGTCGGGGGAGACCCAGTACTTC.